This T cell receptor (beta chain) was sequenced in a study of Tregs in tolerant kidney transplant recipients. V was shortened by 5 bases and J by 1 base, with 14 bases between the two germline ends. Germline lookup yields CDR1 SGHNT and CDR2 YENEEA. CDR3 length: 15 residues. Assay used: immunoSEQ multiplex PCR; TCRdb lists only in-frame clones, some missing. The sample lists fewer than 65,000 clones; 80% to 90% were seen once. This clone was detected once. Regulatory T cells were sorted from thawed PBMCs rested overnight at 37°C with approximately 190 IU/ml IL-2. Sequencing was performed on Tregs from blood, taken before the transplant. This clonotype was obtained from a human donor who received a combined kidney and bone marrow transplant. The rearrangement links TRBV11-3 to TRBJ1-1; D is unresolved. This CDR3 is CASSPTPNANTEAFF. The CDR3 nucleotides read TGTGCCAGCAGCCCAACGCCGAATGCGAACACTGAAGCTTTCTTT.